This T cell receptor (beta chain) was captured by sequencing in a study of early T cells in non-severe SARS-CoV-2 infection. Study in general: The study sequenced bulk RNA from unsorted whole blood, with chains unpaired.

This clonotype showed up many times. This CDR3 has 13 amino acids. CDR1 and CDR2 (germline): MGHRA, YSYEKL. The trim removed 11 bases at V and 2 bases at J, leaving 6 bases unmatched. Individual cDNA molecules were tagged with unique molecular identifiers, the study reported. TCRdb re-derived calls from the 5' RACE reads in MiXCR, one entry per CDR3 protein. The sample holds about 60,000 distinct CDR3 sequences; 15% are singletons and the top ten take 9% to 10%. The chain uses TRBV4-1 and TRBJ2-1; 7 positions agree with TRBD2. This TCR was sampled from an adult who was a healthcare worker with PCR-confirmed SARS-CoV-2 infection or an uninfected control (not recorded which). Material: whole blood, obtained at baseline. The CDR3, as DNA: TGCGCCGCCGGCCGGGAGGCCTACAATGAGCAGTTCTTC. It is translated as CAAGREAYNEQFF.